The source of this T cell receptor beta chain is a study of T cell repertoires in cytomegalovirus infection. Study information: Selected CMV epitopes included recently identified HLA-C-restricted ones as well as well-studied HLA-B-restricted ones. It was the public TCR beta signatures that indicated both CMV infection and matching HLA type.

The CDR3 is 14 amino acids. The V end was cut by 2 bases, the J end by 6 bases, with 10 bases between. The germline gives CDR1 MNHEY, CDR2 SMNVEV (reference sequence). Broader study findings: The ex vivo response was dominated by HLA-C-restricted CMV-specific TCR beta clonotypes.

This clonotype was detected only a few times. Its specificity is unknown. MiXCR was run by TCRdb on the reads, yielding one entry per CDR3 protein. The sample holds some 800,000 distinct CDR3 sequences, 29% seen once. This clonotype was obtained from a human donor in good health (CMV status not recorded). Some clones in this sample may be carry-over from other donors' samples. Source: cultured CD8+ T cells from PBMCs, taken from culture after CMV antigen stimulation. The V gene is TRBV27, the J gene TRBJ2-2, with a possible D match to TRBD2 (6 bases). The CDR3 sequence: CASSLGGTPGELFF. The CDR3 bases are TGTGCCAGCAGTTTAGGGGGGACGCCCGGGGAGCTGTTTTTT.